Below, 3 T cell receptor beta chains from the same sample are listed, as sequenced in a study of blood T cell repertoires in COVID-19. The assay was immunoSEQ multiplex PCR, and TCRdb's table has in-frame clones only and misses some. This table has 57,000 or so clones, approximately 86% appearing once. Source material: peripheral blood. These receptors were collected from a human donor in a cohort sampled during active COVID-19.

This chain connects TRBV19 to TRBJ2-6; 7 bases agree with TRBD2. The CDR3 is 16 residues long. Per the germline V gene, CDR1 is LNHDA and CDR2 is SQIVND (reference sequence). The V gene end was trimmed by 6 bases and the J gene end by 0 bases; junction bases not matched to a gene: 5. Written as DNA, the CDR3 is TGTGCCAGTAGGAGCCCTAGCGGCTCTGGGGCCAACGTCCTGACTTTC. The encoded protein is CASRSPSGSGANVLTF.

This clone was picked up one time. The CDR3 sequence: CASSAGRGGTNEQFF. The CDR3 DNA sequence: TGTGCCAGCAGCGCCGGGAGGGGGGGGACCAATGAGCAGTTCTTC. This sequence joins TRBV3-1 (or the pseudogene TRBV3-2) and TRBJ2-1; TRBD2 matches at 8 bases. CDR1 and CDR2 (germline): LGHDT, YNNKEL (reference sequence). This CDR3 spans 15 amino acids. The junction had 9 bases not matched to a gene; V was cut back by 5 bases and J by 6 bases.

J is TRBJ2-2 and V is TRBV2; 7 positions agree with TRBD1. Per the germline V gene, CDR1 is SNHLY and CDR2 is FYNNEI. CDR3 length: 17 residues. Germline trimming cut 6 bases from V and 5 bases from J; bases unmatched to any gene: 15. Here the CDR3 DNA reads TGTGCCAGCAGCCGTGCCCGGGACAGTGGGTGGACCGGGGAGCTGTTTTTT. Translation gives CASSRARDSGWTGELFF.